This entry features one T cell receptor beta chain sequence. Its antigen is still unknown. No much larger clone is present one base from it, and per-base qualities are unavailable. The immunoSEQ Assay, a bias-controlled multiplex PCR, was used to amplify TCRbeta CDR3 regions from genomic DNA. The authors' pipeline ran thus. Nucleated cell counts per sample were estimated from amplification of reference gene primers within the assay. To quantify the absolute abundance of each unique TCRbeta CDR3 rearrangement, sequence reads were collapsed and filtered. For each sample, productive Simpson clonality was calculated as the square root of Simpson's diversity index over productive rearrangements. This immuneACCESS table, as held by TCRdb, lists in-frame sequences with V and J called but not all clones. Of the missing ones, under half trace to an unresolved V gene in checked studies; the others have no known cause. That table furnishes V, J and clone size, whereas the DNA furnished D and trimming. For this sample the table gives about 220,000 clones, of which about nine tenths were detected only once. The ten largest make up roughly 2.6% of the sample.

In the prospective study, participants were roughly 18 to 90 years old, resided in under 30 geographic areas of the United States, and were enrolled through a virtual design. Cohort assignment in the prospective study relied on participant-reported clinical history from a screening survey and a study questionnaire. Recovered participants in ImmuneRACE Cohort 3 were defined as having two consecutive negative NP/OP PCR tests, clearance from a healthcare professional, or resolution of symptoms. In the prospective study, mobile phlebotomists collected whole blood, serum and a nasopharyngeal or oropharyngeal swab from each participant. Prospective study participants could optionally give additional blood draws and questionnaires over an approximately two-month period. Blood samples from the prospective study were shipped frozen or at room temperature prior to DNA extraction. The data originate from a study of blood T cell repertoires in COVID-19 (dated by TCRdb to about 2020). For the wider study: Samples from collaborators originated in the United States, Italy and Spain and spanned both the acute and convalescent phases of COVID-19. The repertoires were released in a freely available public database intended as a resource for research on the immune response to SARS-CoV-2. The sample metadata nearly always contained a de-identified subject ID, COVID-19 status, age in years and sex. The material from the prospective study consisted of cDNA or gDNA derived from T cells, B-cell-depleted T cells, or PBMCs. Where HLA class I and class II types were available, the types were taken from metadata supplied by the sample provider, not from assay-based typing. Samples came from the ongoing ImmuneRACE study (first 160 participants) plus 1,254 subjects from 6 global collaborators. The dataset comprised deeply sampled blood TCRbeta repertoires from subjects exposed to, actively infected with, or recovered from COVID-19. What the work shows at the level of the full study, not this receptor alone: Clinical and demographic metadata were provided uncurated, with the amount varying by source and participant.

This clonotype originated in a woman in her 30s who had recovered from COVID-19. The specimen was PBMCs or T cells enriched from blood (not recorded which).

At the DNA level, the sequence is TGTGCCAGCAGCTTTAACAGGGGACCGAGGGATGAAGCTTTCTTT. This yields the protein CASSFNRGPRDEAFF. In this chain, TRBV7-9 is recombined with TRBJ1-1, and TRBD1 aligns with 7 junction nucleotides. Spanning cysteine to phenylalanine, the CDR3 consists of 15 amino acids. CDR3 DNA is the only sequence kept; it has 45 bases, read in frame from the first base. Trimming removed 3 bases from V and 7 bases from J; the gene matches leave 11 bases unexplained. Via the germline V gene (reference sequence), CDR1 is SEHNR and CDR2 FQNEAQ.